The 27 T cell receptor beta chains below all came from one sample that was sequenced in a study of blood T cell repertoires in COVID-19. Libraries were prepared by immunoSEQ multiplex PCR; TCRdb keeps only in-frame clonotypes and omits some of them. The sample carries over 200,000 clones, 88% recorded once. Sequences were obtained from peripheral blood. The receptors here all came from a woman aged 60-75 years with acute or convalescent COVID-19.

The rearrangement uses TRBV19 and TRBJ1-2, with TRBD1 matching 7 bases. This CDR3 is built from 13 residues. The J segment lost 13 bases and the V segment lost 6 bases, leaving 14 bases of the junction unmatched. The V gene's germline CDR1 is LNHDA and CDR2 SQIVND (reference sequence). CDR3 nucleotide sequence: TGTGCCAGTAGCGACAGGGCGACCAGCACGGGCACCTTC. Residues: CASSDRATSTGTF.

This rearrangement joins TRBV28 to TRBJ2-1; 11 bases align to TRBD2. CDR3 length: 15 amino acids. V dropped 8 bases and J dropped 0; count of bases not matched to a gene: 3. Germline V CDR1 and CDR2: MDHEN, SYDVKM. As DNA, the CDR3 is TGTGCCAGCGGAACTAGCGGGAGCTCCTACAATGAGCAGTTCTTC. Translation gives CASGTSGSSYNEQFF. Complete variable domain (other parts from reference TRBV28 and TRBJ2-1): DVKVTQSSRYLVKRTGEKVFLECVQDMDHENMFWYRQDPGLGLRLIYFSYDVKMKEKGDIPEGYSVSREKKERFSLILESASTNQTSMYLCASGTSGSSYNEQFFGPGTRLTVL.

The chain employs TRBV2 and TRBJ1-1; D is ambiguous. V was trimmed by 6 bases and J by 3 bases, leaving 11 bases between them. Germline CDR1 SNHLY, CDR2 FYNNEI. The CDR3 length is 13 residues. This chain's CDR3 is CASRVDRDTEAFF. The DNA of the CDR3 is TGTGCCAGCAGAGTAGATCGGGACACTGAAGCTTTCTTT.

The chain recombines TRBV9 with TRBJ2-1; a weak D match, TRBD2 (5 bases). This CDR3 contains 14 residues. Deletions cut 0 bases from V and 4 bases from J, with 8 bases between. Per the germline V gene, CDR1 is SGDLS and CDR2 is YYNGEE. The CDR3 nucleotides read TGTGCCAGCAGCGTAGCTGAGGGATACAATGAGCAGTTCTTC. Its translation: CASSVAEGYNEQFF.

This chain uses TRBV4-3 with TRBJ1-1; D ambiguous. Germline V CDR1 and CDR2: LGHNA, YSLEER. This CDR3 contains 15 residues. V gave up 0 bases and J gave up 4 bases, with 12 bases separating them. The CDR3 DNA reads as TGCGCCAGCAGCCAAGAAATAGGTGAGGGCACTGAAGCTTTCTTT. It codes for CASSQEIGEGTEAFF.

V usage is TRBV5-1 and J usage is TRBJ1-2, with D unresolved. Germline CDR1 is SGHRS and CDR2 is YFSETQ. Trimming shortened V by 4 bases and J by 0 bases, and 13 bases separated the two germline ends. There are 15 residues in the CDR3. The CDR3: CASSHGESANYGYTF. The DNA of the CDR3 is TGCGCCAGCAGCCACGGGGAGAGTGCTAACTATGGCTACACCTTC.

CDR3 region: CASSKANYGYTF. DNA of the CDR3: TGTGCCAGTAGTAAAGCCAACTATGGCTACACCTTC. This chain uses TRBV19 with TRBJ1-2; D gene ambiguous. V was shortened by 4 bases and J by 2 bases, with 5 bases between the two germline ends. Germline CDR1 reads LNHDA; CDR2 reads SQIVND (reference sequence). The CDR3 totals 12 residues.

The chain uses TRBV18 and TRBJ2-5; a weak D match, TRBD2 (5 bases). V lost 4 bases to trimming and J lost 7 bases, with 19 bases between them. The CDR3 is made up of 15 amino acids. The germline gives CDR1 KGHSH, CDR2 LQKENI. The CDR3 coding sequence is TGTGCCAGCTCACGGTCAGAGGGTCGAGAAGTGACCCAGTACTTC. This gives the protein CASSRSEGREVTQYF.

The chain joins TRBV5-1 to TRBJ2-3; TRBD1 matches 7 bases. Per germline, CDR1 SGHRS and CDR2 YFSETQ. V shed 2 bases, J shed 4 bases, and the junction held 7 bases outside the gene matches. There are 15 residues in the CDR3. This CDR3 is CASSFSTGTADTQYF. The CDR3 nucleotides read TGCGCCAGCAGCTTTTCGACAGGGACAGCAGATACGCAGTATTTT.

The CDR3 sequence is CAWSGKSGSYEQYF. CDR3 DNA: TGTGCCTGGAGTGGGAAGAGCGGGAGCTACGAGCAGTACTTC. V and J are TRBV30 and TRBJ2-7; 8 bases are a match to TRBD2. The CDR3 sequence is 14 residues long. Trimming took 1 base from V and 3 from J; bases not matched to a gene: 5. The germline gives CDR1 GTSNPN, CDR2 SVGIG (reference sequence).

The genes are TRBV11-3 and TRBJ1-1, with TRBD1 identical over 7 bases. V shed 4 bases and J 0 bases; nucleotides not matched to a gene: 5. The CDR3 sequence is 15 residues long. The germline V gene encodes CDR1 SGHNT and CDR2 YENEEA. Here the CDR3 reads CASSSGQPLNTEAFF. CDR3 sequence (DNA): TGTGCCAGCAGCTCGGGACAGCCTTTGAACACTGAAGCTTTCTTT.

The chain recombines TRBV28 with TRBJ2-3, with 9 bases lining up with TRBD2. After removal of 5 bases from V and 0 bases from J, the junction contained 9 bases not matched to a gene. The CDR3 runs to 17 residues. The germline CDR1 and CDR2 sequences are MDHEN and SYDVKM. For the CDR3, the DNA is TGTGCCAGCAGTGGATCCGGGACTAGCACTAGCACAGATACGCAGTATTTT. Its translation is CASSGSGTSTSTDTQYF.

The genes are TRBV6-5 and TRBJ2-1; 7 bases map to TRBD1. Germline V CDR1 and CDR2: MNHEY, SVGAGI. Trimming took 6 bases from V and 12 from J; bases not matched to a gene: 11. This CDR3 contains 13 residues. The CDR3 is CASSSRQGLVQFF. CDR3 sequence (DNA): TGTGCCAGCAGCTCCCGACAGGGCTTGGTGCAGTTCTTC.

This rearrangement joins TRBV4-1 to TRBJ1-2, with D perhaps matching TRBD1 (6 bases). Germline V CDR1 and CDR2: MGHRA, YSYEKL. Trimming took 1 base from V and 6 from J, leaving 27 bases between them. The CDR3 extends over 19 amino acids. In DNA form, the CDR3 reads TGCGCCAGCAGCCAAGCCATCCTTACAGGGCCCGCGAAATCTAATGGCTACACCTTC. Translating gives CASSQAILTGPAKSNGYTF.

The V gene is TRBV5-8, the J gene TRBJ1-5; D not resolved. V lost 2 bases and J lost 1, with 7 bases in between. The CDR3 runs to 14 residues. The V gene's germline CDR1 is SGHTS and CDR2 YDEGEE. CDR3 residues: CASSFQLSNQPQHF. The CDR3 DNA sequence: TGTGCCAGCAGCTTCCAACTCAGCAATCAGCCCCAGCATTTT.

The J gene is TRBJ2-3, the V gene TRBV6-6; tentatively, D is TRBD2 (5 bases). Germline V lookup: CDR1 MNHNY, CDR2 SVGAGI (reference sequence). The V end was cut by 6 bases, the J end by 8 bases, with 18 bases between. The CDR3 has 14 residues. The DNA for the CDR3 is TGTGCCAGCAGACCGGACTTCCTGTTTGGTACGCAGTATTTT. Amino acids: CASRPDFLFGTQYF.

This chain connects TRBV5-1 to TRBJ2-6; possibly TRBD2 for D (5 bases). Germline lookup yields CDR1 SGHRS and CDR2 YFSETQ. This CDR3 region has 17 residues. The V gene lost 2 bases and the J gene lost 0 bases, with 12 bases spanning the gap. The CDR3 loop is CASSLEGLISGANVLTF. The DNA for the CDR3 is TGCGCCAGCAGCTTAGAAGGACTGATCTCTGGGGCCAACGTCCTGACTTTC.

The gene calls are TRBV7-2 and TRBJ2-3; TRBD1 aligns across 12 bases. CDR3 length equals 16 residues. Germline CDR1 reads SGHTA; CDR2 reads FQGNSA. V lost 0 bases, J lost 7 bases, and 5 bases stayed unmatched. The CDR3 sequence is CASSLAGQGAANTQYF. CDR3 nucleotides: TGTGCCAGCAGCTTAGCGGGACAGGGGGCGGCGAATACGCAGTATTTT.

This clone was seen a few times. This chain links TRBV18 with TRBJ2-2; D is perhaps TRBD1 (6 bases). The CDR3 extends over 15 amino acids. The germline V and J ends were trimmed by 8 bases and 0 bases, with 13 bases remaining between them. In germline, CDR1 is KGHSH, CDR2 LQKENI. CDR3 sequence reads: CASPRTATNTGELFF. CDR3 nucleotide sequence: TGTGCCAGCCCCCGGACAGCTACGAACACCGGGGAGCTGTTTTTT.

The table lists this clone with a count of one. The V call is TRBV5-1, the J call TRBJ2-2, with D hard to call. Germline assignment: CDR1 SGHRS and CDR2 YFSETQ. V shed 5 bases and J shed 5 bases, with 7 bases lying between them. The CDR3 has 12 amino acids. CDR3 region: CASRTETGELFF. The CDR3 nucleotides read TGCGCCAGCAGGACTGAGACCGGGGAGCTGTTTTTT.

The rearrangement links TRBV28 to TRBJ1-3; 8 bases map to TRBD1. Germline V gene data show CDR1 as MDHEN and CDR2 as SYDVKM. V was clipped by 2 bases and J by 2 bases; unmatched bases: 2. The CDR3 consists of 15 residues. CDR3 residues: CASSLQGAPGNTIYF. In DNA, the CDR3 is TGTGCCAGCAGTTTACAGGGGGCGCCTGGAAACACCATATATTTT.

This clone was seen only once. The chain couples TRBV4-3 to TRBJ2-2; tentative D call: TRBD2 (6 bases). V was pared by 4 bases and J by 4 bases, with 13 bases between. The V gene's germline CDR1 is LGHNA and CDR2 YSLEER. This CDR3 is 15 amino acids long. This CDR3 is CASSLMGLTTGELFF. As DNA, the CDR3 is TGCGCCAGCAGCCTTATGGGACTTACCACCGGGGAGCTGTTTTTT.

This chain uses TRBV4-2 with TRBJ2-1, with TRBD2 matching over 16 bases. CDR1 and CDR2 (germline): LGHNA, YNFKEQ. This CDR3 is built from 17 residues. The junction had 8 bases not matched to a gene; V was cut back by 5 bases and J by 7 bases. The CDR3 DNA follows: TGTGCCAGCAGCTGGGGACTAGCGGGAGGGCGGGGAAATGAGCAGTTCTTC. Protein sequence: CASSWGLAGGRGNEQFF.

The rearrangement joins TRBV10-2 to TRBJ1-6; D remains ambiguous. CDR3 length: 12 residues. Trimming stripped 2 bases from V and 12 bases from J, with 8 bases between. Germline V lookup: CDR1 WSHSY, CDR2 SAAADI. This chain's CDR3 is CASSEREEPLHF. CDR3 nucleotides: TGCGCCAGCAGTGAGAGGGAGGAACCCCTCCACTTT.

V is TRBV3-1 (or the pseudogene TRBV3-2) and J is TRBJ1-1; D remains ambiguous. Trimming took off 2 bases at V and 8 bases at J, with 12 bases between the two ends. The germline gives CDR1 LGHDT, CDR2 YNNKEL (reference sequence). This CDR3 contains 13 residues. The CDR3, as DNA: TGTGCCAGCAGCCAACGCCCGGGAGGGGAAGCTTTCTTT. Translated: CASSQRPGGEAFF.

The chain employs TRBV30 and TRBJ2-7; D possibly corresponds to TRBD2 (5 bases). The CDR3 is 14 residues long. The V end was cut by 4 bases, the J end by 0 bases, with 13 bases between. Germline values: CDR1 GTSNPN, CDR2 SVGIG (reference sequence). CDR3 in DNA: TGTGCCTGGAATGCGGACTTGTTCTCCTACGAGCAGTACTTC. As protein: CAWNADLFSYEQYF.

The chain employs TRBV10-3 and TRBJ2-5; D ambiguous. CDR3 length: 17 amino acids. Germline CDR1 and CDR2: ENHRY and SYGVKD. V lost 3 bases and J lost 2, with 19 bases in between. In DNA form, the CDR3 reads TGTGCCATCAGTGAACCAGACAAACAGCTTCGGCAAGAGACCCAGTACTTC. Translated, it gives CAISEPDKQLRQETQYF.